These 30 T cell receptor beta chains share one sample of origin, sequenced in a study of T cell responses to AZD1222 COVID-19 vaccine. TCRdb keeps only in-frame clones here, not all; method: immunoSEQ multiplex PCR. The table includes some 130,000 clones, 90% to 95% detected once. The specimen was peripheral blood, collected 28 days after the second AZD1222 dose. The source of these receptors is an adult who received the AZD1222 COVID-19 vaccine.

The chain recombines TRBV2 with TRBJ1-1; D is unresolved. V lost 10 bases, J lost 3 bases, and 18 bases lay in between. Germline values: CDR1 SNHLY, CDR2 FYNNEI. CDR3 size: 14 residues. As DNA, the CDR3 is TGTGCCACCCCTGTGGAGAGGGTAGACACTGAAGCTTTCTTT. This sequence encodes CATPVERVDTEAFF.

The chain joins TRBV18 to TRBJ1-2; 7 positions agree with TRBD1. Trimming at V came to 2 bases and at J to 0 bases, leaving 6 bases not matched to a gene. Germline V lookup: CDR1 KGHSH, CDR2 LQKENI. CDR3 length: 16 residues. In DNA form, the CDR3 reads TGTGCCAGCTCACCAAGCGTCACAGGGGCTAACTATGGCTACACCTTC. This gives the protein CASSPSVTGANYGYTF.

The rearrangement uses TRBV4-1 and TRBJ1-4; D gene ambiguous. There are 14 residues in the CDR3. V lost 2 bases, J lost 7 bases, and 11 bases lay in between. The germline V gene has CDR1 MGHRA and CDR2 YSYEKL. CDR3 region: CASSQPRKGEKLFF. CDR3 nucleotides: TGCGCCAGCAGCCAACCTCGTAAGGGTGAAAAACTGTTTTTT.

This chain joins TRBV11-3 and TRBJ1-1; D gene uncertain. The CDR3 sequence is 15 residues long. The germline V gene has CDR1 SGHNT and CDR2 YENEEA. V was clipped by 4 bases and J by 0 bases, with 12 bases between them. CDR3 in DNA: TGTGCCAGCAGCTGGATCGGAGTAATGAACACTGAAGCTTTCTTT. Protein product: CASSWIGVMNTEAFF.

The chain recombines TRBV29-1 with TRBJ1-2, with TRBD1 matching 8 bases. V was clipped by 7 bases and J by 8 bases; unmatched bases: 9. The CDR3 covers 12 residues. Germline V gene sequence: CDR1 SQVTM, CDR2 ANQGSEA. The CDR3 reads CSGGQGDGGYTF. The CDR3 nucleotides are TGCAGCGGCGGACAGGGTGACGGGGGCTACACCTTC.

This chain links TRBV4-3 with TRBJ1-2; no firm D call. Trimming shortened V by 4 bases and J by 4 bases, and 10 bases separated the two germline ends. Germline V gene lookup returns CDR1 LGHNA and CDR2 YSLEER. This CDR3 comprises 13 residues. CDR3 residues: CASSLDGLYGYTF. CDR3 in DNA: TGCGCCAGCAGCCTGGACGGGCTCTATGGCTACACCTTC.

This chain connects TRBV19 to TRBJ1-4, with 9 bases aligning to TRBD1. Germline trimming cut 4 bases from V and 8 bases from J; bases unmatched to any gene: 14. The CDR3 runs to 17 residues. CDR1 LNHDA and CDR2 SQIVND come from the germline V gene (reference sequence). The CDR3 region has the DNA TGTGCCAGTAGTAGCGACAGGGGGAAGACTTTAGGGGAAAAACTGTTTTTT. It yields the protein CASSSDRGKTLGEKLFF.

The chain is built from TRBV5-1 and TRBJ1-2; 10 bases agree with TRBD1. Trimming took 4 bases from V and 4 from J; bases not matched to a gene: 7. Germline CDR1 is SGHRS and CDR2 is YFSETQ. The CDR3 covers 15 residues. The CDR3 sequence: CASSADRGRSYGYTF. CDR3 in DNA: TGCGCCAGCAGCGCCGACAGGGGGCGAAGCTATGGCTACACCTTC. Full variable domain (rest looked up from reference TRBV5-1 and TRBJ1-2): KAGVTQTPRYLIKTRGQQVTLSCSPISGHRSVSWYQQTPGQGLQFLFEYFSETQRNKGNFPGRFSGRQFSNSRSEMNVSTLELGDSALYLCASSADRGRSYGYTFGSGTRLTVV.

In its sample, this clone was seen once. The CDR3 region is CAISESRGAFF. For the CDR3, the DNA is TGTGCCATCAGTGAGTCCAGGGGAGCTTTCTTT. The V gene is TRBV10-3, the J gene TRBJ1-1, with D tentatively TRBD1 (6 bases). The CDR3 is 11 residues long. Trimming took 0 bases from V and 10 from J, leaving 6 bases between them. Germline CDR1 reads ENHRY; CDR2 reads SYGVKD.

The chain joins TRBV18 to TRBJ1-3; D is possibly TRBD1 (5 bases). Germline lookup yields CDR1 KGHSH and CDR2 LQKENI. V lost 3 bases to trimming and J lost 0 bases, with 9 bases between them. The CDR3 totals 15 residues. Here the CDR3 DNA reads TGTGCCAGCTCACCGACAGTAAGCTCTGGAAACACCATATATTTT. Its translation is CASSPTVSSGNTIYF.

The chain couples TRBV6-5 to TRBJ1-3; 9 bases agree with TRBD1. The V gene end was trimmed by 4 bases and the J gene end by 8 bases; junction bases not matched to a gene: 3. Germline values: CDR1 MNHEY, CDR2 SVGAGI. This CDR3 has 13 residues. This chain's CDR3 is CASSSTGGDTIYF. The CDR3, as DNA: TGTGCCAGCAGTTCGACAGGGGGGGACACCATATATTTT.

V and J are TRBV29-1 and TRBJ2-7, with D perhaps matching TRBD1 (5 bases). V lost 4 bases and J 4 bases, leaving 11 bases between the germline ends. CDR1 is SQVTM and CDR2 is ANQGSEA in the germline V gene. CDR3 length: 12 residues. The chain's CDR3 is CSVGPTVYEQYF. CDR3 sequence (DNA): TGCAGCGTTGGGCCGACAGTTTACGAGCAGTACTTC.

This clone was detected only once. The gene calls are TRBV19 and TRBJ2-4, with 9 bases identical to TRBD1. The germline V gene encodes CDR1 LNHDA and CDR2 SQIVND (reference sequence). V was clipped by 3 bases and J by 3 bases; unmatched bases: 6. CDR3 length: 16 residues. The CDR3: CASSMDRGLDKNIQYF. For the CDR3, the DNA is TGTGCCAGTAGTATGGACAGGGGTTTGGACAAAAACATTCAGTACTTC.

This clone showed up just once. This chain uses TRBV2 with TRBJ1-1; 7 bases line up with TRBD1. CDR3 length: 15 amino acids. After removal of 6 bases from V and 1 base from J, the junction contained 8 bases not matched to a gene. CDR1 is SNHLY and CDR2 is FYNNEI in the germline V gene. The CDR3 nucleotides read TGTGCCAGCAGGGGCGGACAGGACACGAACACTGAAGCTTTCTTT. This codes for CASRGGQDTNTEAFF.

V and J are TRBV7-6 and TRBJ2-7, with TRBD2 matching over 9 bases. J gave up 2 bases and V 3 bases, and 8 bases lay outside the gene matches. Germline loops: CDR1 SGHVS, CDR2 FNYEAQ. This CDR3 contains 16 residues. The CDR3 DNA follows: TGTGCCAGCAGCTTCCAGGATAGCGGGGGCCCCTACGAGCAGTACTTC. This sequence encodes CASSFQDSGGPYEQYF.

This chain links TRBV6-5 with TRBJ1-1, with D unresolved. This CDR3 is built from 13 residues. Germline assignment: CDR1 MNHEY and CDR2 SVGAGI. Trimming stripped 7 bases from V and 1 base from J, with 10 bases between. The CDR3 region is CASTGTENTEAFF. In DNA form, the CDR3 reads TGTGCCAGCACCGGAACAGAGAACACTGAAGCTTTCTTT.

The chain combines TRBV27 with TRBJ1-2; TRBD1 agrees at 9 bases. Germline lookup yields CDR1 MNHEY and CDR2 SMNVEV (reference sequence). V dropped 5 bases and J dropped 3; count of bases not matched to a gene: 10. This CDR3 spans 16 amino acids. The CDR3 DNA reads TGTGCCAGCAGTCCTAACAGGGGGCGGGTGGACTATGGCTACACCTTC. This codes for CASSPNRGRVDYGYTF.

This clone was counted once. The CDR3 spells CASSLNTGFNYGYTF. Here the CDR3 DNA reads TGTGCCAGCAGTTTAAATACAGGTTTTAACTATGGCTACACCTTC. The rearrangement joins TRBV27 to TRBJ1-2, with a tentative D call TRBD1 (5 bases). Germline V lookup: CDR1 MNHEY, CDR2 SMNVEV (reference sequence). The CDR3 extends over 15 amino acids. The ends were cut back, 2 bases at V and 1 base at J, with 11 bases in the middle.

Only one count was recorded for this clone. The rearrangement joins TRBV6-6 to TRBJ1-5; the D gene is possibly TRBD1 (6 bases). This CDR3 contains 14 residues. V lost 6 bases to trimming and J lost 6 bases, with 15 bases between them. Germline loops: CDR1 MNHNY, CDR2 SVGAGI (reference sequence). The CDR3 loop reads CASSTPQGTQPQHF. The CDR3 region has the DNA TGTGCCAGCAGCACCCCACAGGGCACTCAGCCCCAGCATTTT.

This chain uses TRBV7-9 with TRBJ2-1; D not resolved. Trimming took off 1 base at V and 9 bases at J, with 10 bases between the two ends. CDR3 length: 13 residues. The germline CDR1 and CDR2 sequences are SEHNR and FQNEAQ (reference sequence). The CDR3 loop is CASSLVSLGEQFF. CDR3 DNA: TGTGCCAGCAGCTTAGTATCCCTTGGTGAGCAGTTCTTC.

This sequence joins TRBV7-8 and TRBJ2-3, with 7 nucleotides matching TRBD1. With V trimmed by 5 bases and J by 7 bases, 15 bases remained unmatched. The CDR3 runs 16 residues. Germline assignment: CDR1 SGHVS and CDR2 FQNEAQ. The CDR3 DNA reads TGTGCCAGCAGCAAGCCCGGGACAGAGTCCTTAAATACGCAGTATTTT. It specifies CASSKPGTESLNTQYF.

The V gene is TRBV14, the J gene TRBJ1-3; TRBD1 aligns across 8 bases. The CDR3 extends over 16 amino acids. Germline V gives CDR1 SGHDN, CDR2 FVKESK. With 1 base clipped from V and 3 bases from J, the junction kept 5 bases outside the gene matches. In DNA form, the CDR3 reads TGTGCCAGCAGCCAAGGACCAGGGGGCCGTGGAAACACCATATATTTT. Protein sequence: CASSQGPGGRGNTIYF.

The chain uses TRBV5-1 and TRBJ1-6; D not certain. Trimming cost V 0 bases and J 5 bases, with 12 bases left between them. CDR1 is SGHRS and CDR2 is YFSETQ in the germline V gene. The CDR3 sequence is 16 residues long. Here the CDR3 DNA reads TGCGCCAGCAGCTTGGAGATAATGGGGAATAATTCACCCCTCCACTTT. As protein: CASSLEIMGNNSPLHF.

The gene calls are TRBV19 and TRBJ2-2; 8 bases map to TRBD1. The CDR3 contains 14 residues. Germline assignment: CDR1 LNHDA and CDR2 SQIVND (reference sequence). The J segment lost 4 bases and the V segment lost 5 bases, leaving 3 bases of the junction unmatched. As DNA, the CDR3 is TGTGCCAGTAGTGACAGGGGTAGCACCGGGGAGCTGTTTTTT. Translated, it gives CASSDRGSTGELFF.

The rearrangement links TRBV30 to TRBJ1-1, with TRBD1 as a possible D gene (6 bases). Between the trimmed V and J ends, which lost 3 bases and 6 bases, there was a span of 17 bases. Germline V gene sequence: CDR1 GTSNPN, CDR2 SVGIG (reference sequence). CDR3 length equals 14 residues. The CDR3 DNA follows: TGTGCCTGGAGCCGTGACAGGCGGAGGGCTGAAGCTTTCTTT. The encoded protein is CAWSRDRRRAEAFF.

This chain joins TRBV5-1 and TRBJ1-5, with TRBD1 matching 7 bases. CDR1 is SGHRS and CDR2 is YFSETQ in the germline V gene. V lost 7 bases, J lost 7 bases, and 8 bases stayed unmatched. There are 13 residues in the CDR3. CDR3 residues: CASAEGAEQPQHF. For the CDR3, the DNA is TGCGCCAGCGCTGAGGGGGCGGAACAGCCCCAGCATTTT. Combining the CDR3 with reference TRBV5-1 and TRBJ1-5 gives the whole variable domain KAGVTQTPRYLIKTRGQQVTLSCSPISGHRSVSWYQQTPGQGLQFLFEYFSETQRNKGNFPGRFSGRQFSNSRSEMNVSTLELGDSALYLCASAEGAEQPQHFGDGTRLSIL.

This clone was counted a single time. The rearrangement links TRBV2 to TRBJ2-1; D is perhaps TRBD2 (7 bases). The CDR3 is 15 amino acids. The ends were cut back, 2 bases at V and 7 bases at J, with 15 bases in the middle. The germline gives CDR1 SNHLY, CDR2 FYNNEI. The CDR3 reads CASSERRGGVNEQFF. CDR3 coding DNA: TGTGCCAGCAGTGAACGTAGGGGGGGGGTTAATGAGCAGTTCTTC.

This chain links TRBV7-9 with TRBJ2-7; D is perhaps TRBD1 or TRBD2 (5 bases each). V was clipped by 3 bases and J by 2 bases, with 11 bases between them. Germline-derived CDR1 and CDR2 are SEHNR and FQNEAQ (reference sequence). This CDR3 region has 14 residues. CDR3 in DNA: TGTGCCAGCAGCTTCCCAGGGACCACCTACGAGCAGTACTTC. The encoded protein is CASSFPGTTYEQYF.

In nucleotides, the CDR3 is TGTGCCAGCAGTGAAGCGCTCTCCCCCGATACGCAGTATTTT. It translates to CASSEALSPDTQYF. This chain connects TRBV2 to TRBJ2-3, with no clear D. CDR3 size: 14 residues. Per germline, CDR1 SNHLY and CDR2 FYNNEI. The V gene lost 0 bases and the J gene lost 6 bases, with 10 bases spanning the gap.

This clone was counted only a few times. V gene TRBV2 combines with J gene TRBJ1-2, with 8 positions matching TRBD1. Trimming took 6 bases from V and 6 from J; bases not matched to a gene: 9. The CDR3 consists of 14 residues. The germline V gene has CDR1 SNHLY and CDR2 FYNNEI. CDR3: CASSPTGVTDGYTF. CDR3 DNA sequence: TGTGCCAGCAGCCCGACAGGGGTTACTGATGGCTACACCTTC. Full variable domain (remainder filled in from reference TRBV2 and TRBJ1-2): EPEVTQTPSHQVTQMGQEVILRCVPISNHLYFYWYRQILGQKVEFLVSFYNNEISEKSEIFDDQFSVERPDGSNFTLKIRSTKLEDSAMYFCASSPTGVTDGYTFGSGTRLTVV.